This TCR beta chain is drawn from a study of shared clonotypes between healthy human individuals. Study findings and constraints: Sharing across four donors was highest in naive CD4 (around 5%) and lowest in memory CD8 (roughly 0.4%).

Profiling relied on immunoSEQ multiplex PCR, and the TCRdb table lists in-frame clones only, not all of them. In the table there are some 2.1 million clones, about 95% of which are singletons. For this clone: What it binds is unknown.

Positively selected for CCR7, the CD45RO-negative cells used as naive CD8 cells excluded terminally differentiated effector memory CD45RA+ cells. V was clipped by 1 base and J by 3 bases; unmatched bases: 7. The CDR3 runs 16 residues. Germline V gene data show CDR1 as MGHRA and CDR2 as YSYEKL. Sequencing was carried out using naive CD8+ T cells sorted from blood. The V call is TRBV4-1, the J call TRBJ2-7; 9 nucleotides align to TRBD2. The clonotype comes from a man aged 18 to 35 in good health. The CDR3 DNA is TGCGCCAGCAGCCAAGTGTTAGCGGGGGAGAACTACGAGCAGTACTTC. This translates into CASSQVLAGENYEQYF.